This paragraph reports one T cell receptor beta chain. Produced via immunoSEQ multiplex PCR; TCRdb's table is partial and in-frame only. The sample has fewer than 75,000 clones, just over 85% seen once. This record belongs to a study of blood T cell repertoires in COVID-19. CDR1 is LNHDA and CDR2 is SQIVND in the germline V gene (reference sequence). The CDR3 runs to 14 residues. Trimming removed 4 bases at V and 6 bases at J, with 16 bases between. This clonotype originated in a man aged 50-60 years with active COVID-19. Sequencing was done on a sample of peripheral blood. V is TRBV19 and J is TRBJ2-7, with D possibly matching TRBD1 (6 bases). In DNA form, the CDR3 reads TGTGCCAGTAGTAACCGGGACACGAGTGGCGAGCAGTACGTC. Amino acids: CASSNRDTSGEQYV.